This T cell receptor beta chain came from a study of radiotherapy plus CTLA-4 blockade in lung cancer. This table comes from immunoSEQ multiplex PCR, and its TCRdb copy is limited to in-frame clones, with some not included. The data hold 45,000 or so clones, with about 72% observed a single time. The sequences come from peripheral blood, collected from a patient treated with radiotherapy plus ipilimumab. This TCR came from a human donor with non-small cell lung cancer who had stable disease on radiotherapy plus ipilimumab.

CDR3 region: CASSLTGGGQPQHF. The CDR3 DNA reads as TGTGCCAGCAGTTTGACAGGGGGGGGTCAGCCCCAGCATTTT. This chain uses TRBV6-5 with TRBJ1-5; 9 bases are shared with TRBD1. The CDR3 is made up of 14 amino acids. The junction had 4 bases not matched to a gene; V was cut back by 4 bases and J by 6 bases. Germline CDR1 reads MNHEY; CDR2 reads SVGAGI.